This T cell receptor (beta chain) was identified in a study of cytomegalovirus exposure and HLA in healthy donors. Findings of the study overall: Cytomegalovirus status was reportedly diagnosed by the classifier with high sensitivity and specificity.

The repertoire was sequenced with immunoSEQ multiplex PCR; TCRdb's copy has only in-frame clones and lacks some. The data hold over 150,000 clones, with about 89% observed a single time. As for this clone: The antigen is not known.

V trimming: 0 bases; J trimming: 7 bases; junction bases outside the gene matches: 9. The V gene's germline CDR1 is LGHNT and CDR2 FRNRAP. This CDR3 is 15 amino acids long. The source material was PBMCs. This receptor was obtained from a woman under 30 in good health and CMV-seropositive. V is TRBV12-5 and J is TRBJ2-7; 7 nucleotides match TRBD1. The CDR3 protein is CASGLVPNRGGEQYF. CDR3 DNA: TGTGCTAGTGGTTTGGTACCCAACAGGGGCGGGGAGCAGTACTTC.